This T cell receptor (beta chain) appears in the sequencing data of a study of T cell responses to AZD1222 COVID-19 vaccine. General study findings and limits: Most donors were white British and more were female, and clonal diversity was possibly underestimated. The study sampled repertoires only after the peak T cell response. Seropositive at baseline were only six AZD1222 recipients.

As regards this clone: Antigen: not known.

Sequencing used immunoSEQ multiplex PCR; TCRdb keeps in-frame clones, though not all of them. The sample gives some 100,000 clones, around 88% of which show up once; 7.1% is in the top ten. V shed 2 bases and J shed 7 bases, with 14 bases lying between them. The CDR3 has 14 amino acids. Per the germline V gene, CDR1 is MNHEY and CDR2 is SVGAGI. Material: peripheral blood, obtained 28 days after the second AZD1222 dose. This TCR derives from an adult who received the AZD1222 COVID-19 vaccine. The rearrangement uses TRBV6-5 and TRBJ1-1; D unclear. For the CDR3, the DNA is TGTGCCAGCAGTTACACAGAAGGTCATAGTGAAGCTTTCTTT. Its translation: CASSYTEGHSEAFF.